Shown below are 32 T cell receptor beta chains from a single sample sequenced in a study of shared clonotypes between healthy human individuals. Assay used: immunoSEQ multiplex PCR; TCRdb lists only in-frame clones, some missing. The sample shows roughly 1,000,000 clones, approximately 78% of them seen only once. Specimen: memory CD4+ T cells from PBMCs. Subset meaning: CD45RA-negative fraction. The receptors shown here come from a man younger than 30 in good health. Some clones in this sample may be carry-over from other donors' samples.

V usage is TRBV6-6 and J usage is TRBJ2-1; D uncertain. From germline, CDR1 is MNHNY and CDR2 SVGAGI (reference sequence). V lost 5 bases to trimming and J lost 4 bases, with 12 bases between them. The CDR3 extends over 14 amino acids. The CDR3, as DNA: TGTGCCAGCAGTGATGATTCAGAGTACAATGAGCAGTTCTTC. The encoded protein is CASSDDSEYNEQFF.

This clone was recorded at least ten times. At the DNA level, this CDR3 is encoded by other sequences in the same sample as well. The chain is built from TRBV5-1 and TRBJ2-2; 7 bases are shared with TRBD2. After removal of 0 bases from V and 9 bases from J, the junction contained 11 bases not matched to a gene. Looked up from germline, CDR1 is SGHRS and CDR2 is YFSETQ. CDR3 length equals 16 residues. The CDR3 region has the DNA TGCGCCAGCAGCTTGGTAGGGACTAAAAATAATCGGGAGCTGTTTTTT. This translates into CASSLVGTKNNRELFF. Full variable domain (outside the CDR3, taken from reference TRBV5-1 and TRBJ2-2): KAGVTQTPRYLIKTRGQQVTLSCSPISGHRSVSWYQQTPGQGLQFLFEYFSETQRNKGNFPGRFSGRQFSNSRSEMNVSTLELGDSALYLCASSLVGTKNNRELFFGEGSRLTVL.

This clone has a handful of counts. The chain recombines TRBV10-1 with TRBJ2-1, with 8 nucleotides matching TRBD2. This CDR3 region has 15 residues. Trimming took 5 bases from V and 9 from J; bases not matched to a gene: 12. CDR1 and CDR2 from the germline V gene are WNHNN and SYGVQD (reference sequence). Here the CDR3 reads CASSHRSGSFFEQFF. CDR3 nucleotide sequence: TGCGCCAGCAGTCATCGGAGCGGGAGCTTTTTTGAGCAGTTCTTC.

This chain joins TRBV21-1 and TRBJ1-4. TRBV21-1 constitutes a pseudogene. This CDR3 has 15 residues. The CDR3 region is CASSKEEGINEKLFF. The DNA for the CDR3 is TGTGCCAGCAGCAAAGAAGAGGGGATTAATGAAAAACTGTTTTTT.

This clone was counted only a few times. CDR3 loop: CASSLVGEYEQYF. CDR3 nucleotide sequence: TGCGCCAGCAGCTTGGTGGGGGAATACGAGCAGTACTTC. The chain is built from TRBV5-1 and TRBJ2-7; D possibly uses TRBD1 or TRBD2 (5 bases each). Between the trimmed V and J ends, which lost 0 bases and 4 bases, there was a span of 8 bases. This CDR3 region has 13 residues. The germline gives CDR1 SGHRS, CDR2 YFSETQ.

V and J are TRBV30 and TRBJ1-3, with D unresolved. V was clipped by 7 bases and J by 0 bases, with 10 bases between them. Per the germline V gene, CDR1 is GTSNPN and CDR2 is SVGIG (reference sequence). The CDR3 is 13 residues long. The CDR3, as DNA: TGTGCCTCCTCGACGAGCTCTGGAAACACCATATATTTT. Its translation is CASSTSSGNTIYF.

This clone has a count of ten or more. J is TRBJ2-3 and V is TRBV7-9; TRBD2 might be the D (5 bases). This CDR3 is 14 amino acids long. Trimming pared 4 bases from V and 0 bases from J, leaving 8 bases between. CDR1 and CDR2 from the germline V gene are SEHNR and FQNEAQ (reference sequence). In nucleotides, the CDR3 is TGTGCCAGCAGCTCTTGGACTAGCACAGATACGCAGTATTTT. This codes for CASSSWTSTDTQYF.

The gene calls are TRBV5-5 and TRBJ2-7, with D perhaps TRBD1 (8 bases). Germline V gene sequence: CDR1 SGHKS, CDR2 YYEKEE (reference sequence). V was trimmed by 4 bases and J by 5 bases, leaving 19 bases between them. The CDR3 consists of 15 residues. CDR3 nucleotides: TGTGCCAGCAGCGACAAGGACAGGGAGGGCGACGAGCAGTACTTC. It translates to CASSDKDREGDEQYF.

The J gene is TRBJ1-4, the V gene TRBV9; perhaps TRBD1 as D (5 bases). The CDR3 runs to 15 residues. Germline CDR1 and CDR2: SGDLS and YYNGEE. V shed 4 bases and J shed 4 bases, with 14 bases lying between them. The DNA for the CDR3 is TGTGCCAGCAGCCCGTTGGACGGACATAATGAAAAACTGTTTTTT. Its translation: CASSPLDGHNEKLFF.

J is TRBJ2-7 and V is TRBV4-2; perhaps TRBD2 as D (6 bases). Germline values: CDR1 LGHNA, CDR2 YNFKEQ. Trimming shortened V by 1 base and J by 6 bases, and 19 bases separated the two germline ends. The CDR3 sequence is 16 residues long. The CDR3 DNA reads TGTGCCAGCAGCCAAGGGTCGAACCTTCAAGCGGGCGAGCAGTACTTC. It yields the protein CASSQGSNLQAGEQYF.

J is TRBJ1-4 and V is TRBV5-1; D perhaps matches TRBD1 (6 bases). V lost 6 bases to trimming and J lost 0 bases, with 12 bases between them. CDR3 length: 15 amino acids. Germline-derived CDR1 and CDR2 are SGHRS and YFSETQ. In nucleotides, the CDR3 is TGCGCCAGCAAAGGGGGTTCTGCAACTAATGAAAAACTGTTTTTT. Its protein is CASKGGSATNEKLFF.

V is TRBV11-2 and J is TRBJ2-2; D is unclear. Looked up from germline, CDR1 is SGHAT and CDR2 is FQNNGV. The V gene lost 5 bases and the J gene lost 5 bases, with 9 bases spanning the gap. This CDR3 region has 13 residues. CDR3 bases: TGTGCCAGCAGCCCCCTCCATACCGGGGAGCTGTTTTTT. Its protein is CASSPLHTGELFF.

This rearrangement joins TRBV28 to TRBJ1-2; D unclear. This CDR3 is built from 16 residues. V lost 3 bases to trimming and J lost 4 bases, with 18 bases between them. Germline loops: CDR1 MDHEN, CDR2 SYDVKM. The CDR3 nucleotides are TGTGCCAGCAGTTTCCCCCCGGCTTCGCCGAGCTATGGCTACACCTTC. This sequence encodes CASSFPPASPSYGYTF.

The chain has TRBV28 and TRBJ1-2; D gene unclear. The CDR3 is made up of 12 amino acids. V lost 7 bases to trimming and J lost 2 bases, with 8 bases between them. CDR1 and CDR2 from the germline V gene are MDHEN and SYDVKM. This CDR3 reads CASIGRNYGYTF. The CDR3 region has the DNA TGTGCCAGCATCGGACGGAACTATGGCTACACCTTC.

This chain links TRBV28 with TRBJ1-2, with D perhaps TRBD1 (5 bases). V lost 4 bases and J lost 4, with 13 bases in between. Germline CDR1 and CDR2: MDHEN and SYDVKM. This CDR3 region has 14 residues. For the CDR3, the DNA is TGTGCCAGCAGTTGGCGGGGACCTCCCTATGGCTACACCTTC. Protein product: CASSWRGPPYGYTF.

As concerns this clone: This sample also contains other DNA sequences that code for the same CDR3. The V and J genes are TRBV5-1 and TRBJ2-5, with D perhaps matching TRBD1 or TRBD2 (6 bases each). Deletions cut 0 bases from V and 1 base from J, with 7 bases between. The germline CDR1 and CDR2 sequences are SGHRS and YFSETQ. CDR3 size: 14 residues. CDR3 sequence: CASSLGGAQETQYF. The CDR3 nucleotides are TGCGCCAGCAGCTTGGGGGGGGCCCAAGAGACCCAGTACTTC.

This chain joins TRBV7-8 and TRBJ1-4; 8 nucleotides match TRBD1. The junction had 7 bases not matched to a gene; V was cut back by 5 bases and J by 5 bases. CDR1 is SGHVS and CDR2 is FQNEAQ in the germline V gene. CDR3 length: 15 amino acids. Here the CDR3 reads CASSDRTGWNEKLFF. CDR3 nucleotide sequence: TGTGCCAGCAGCGACCGGACAGGGTGGAATGAAAAACTGTTTTTT. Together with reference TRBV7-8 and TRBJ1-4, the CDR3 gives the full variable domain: GAGVSQSPRYKVAKRGQDVALRCDPISGHVSLFWYQQALGQGPEFLTYFQNEAQLDKSGLPSDRFFAERPEGSVSTLKIQRTQQEDSAVYLCASSDRTGWNEKLFFGSGTQLSVL.

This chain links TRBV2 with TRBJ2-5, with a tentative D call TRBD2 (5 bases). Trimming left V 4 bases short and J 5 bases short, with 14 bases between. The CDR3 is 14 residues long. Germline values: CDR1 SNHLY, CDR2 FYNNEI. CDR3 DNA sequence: TGTGCCAGCAGTGTAGCTCGGGGTGGGGAGACCCAGTACTTC. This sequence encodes CASSVARGGETQYF.

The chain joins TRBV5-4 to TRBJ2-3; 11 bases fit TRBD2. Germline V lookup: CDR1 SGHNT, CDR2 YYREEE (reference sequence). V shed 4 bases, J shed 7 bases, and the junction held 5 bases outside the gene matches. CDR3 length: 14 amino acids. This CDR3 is CASSPTSGGHTQYF. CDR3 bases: TGTGCCAGCAGCCCTACTAGCGGGGGCCATACGCAGTATTTT.

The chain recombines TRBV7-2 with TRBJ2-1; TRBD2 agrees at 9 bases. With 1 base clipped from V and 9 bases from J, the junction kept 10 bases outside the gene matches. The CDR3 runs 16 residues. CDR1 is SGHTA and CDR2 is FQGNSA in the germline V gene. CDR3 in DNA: TGTGCCAGCAGCTTAGACGGGGCTAGCGGGATCAGTGAGCAGTTCTTC. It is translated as CASSLDGASGISEQFF.

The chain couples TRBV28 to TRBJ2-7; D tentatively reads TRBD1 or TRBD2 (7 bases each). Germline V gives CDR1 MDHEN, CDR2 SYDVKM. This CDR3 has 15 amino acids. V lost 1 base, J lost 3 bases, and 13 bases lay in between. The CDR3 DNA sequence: TGTGCCAGCAGTTTATTCCAGGGGGGGGTCTACGAGCAGTACTTC. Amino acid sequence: CASSLFQGGVYEQYF.

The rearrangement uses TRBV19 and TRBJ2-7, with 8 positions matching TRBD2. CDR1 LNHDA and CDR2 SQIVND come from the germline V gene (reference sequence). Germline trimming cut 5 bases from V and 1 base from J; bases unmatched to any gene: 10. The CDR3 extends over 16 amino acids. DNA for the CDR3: TGTGCCAGTAGTGCCTCTACTAGCGGCGCGTCCTACGAGCAGTACTTC. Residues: CASSASTSGASYEQYF.

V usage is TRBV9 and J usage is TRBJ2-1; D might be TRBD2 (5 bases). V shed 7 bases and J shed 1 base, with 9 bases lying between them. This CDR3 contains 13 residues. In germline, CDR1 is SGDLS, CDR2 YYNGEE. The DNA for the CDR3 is TGTGCCAGCGGGAAGCGGTCCTACAATGAGCAGTTCTTC. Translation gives CASGKRSYNEQFF. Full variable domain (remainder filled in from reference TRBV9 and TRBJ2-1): DSGVTQTPKHLITATGQRVTLRCSPRSGDLSVYWYQQSLDQGLQFLIQYYNGEERAKGNILERFSAQQFPDLHSELNLSSLELGDSALYFCASGKRSYNEQFFGPGTRLTVL.

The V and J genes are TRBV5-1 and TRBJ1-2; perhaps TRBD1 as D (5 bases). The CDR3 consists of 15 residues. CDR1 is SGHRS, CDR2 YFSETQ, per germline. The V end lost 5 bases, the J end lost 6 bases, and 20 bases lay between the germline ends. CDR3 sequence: CASRKGTTKVDGYTF. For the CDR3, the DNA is TGCGCCAGCAGAAAAGGGACTACGAAGGTGGATGGCTACACCTTC.

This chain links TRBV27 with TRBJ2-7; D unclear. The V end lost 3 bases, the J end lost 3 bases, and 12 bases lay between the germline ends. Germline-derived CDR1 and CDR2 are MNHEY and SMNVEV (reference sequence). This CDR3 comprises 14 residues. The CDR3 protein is CASSFGVLGYEQYF. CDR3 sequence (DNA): TGTGCCAGCAGTTTCGGAGTCCTCGGCTACGAGCAGTACTTC.

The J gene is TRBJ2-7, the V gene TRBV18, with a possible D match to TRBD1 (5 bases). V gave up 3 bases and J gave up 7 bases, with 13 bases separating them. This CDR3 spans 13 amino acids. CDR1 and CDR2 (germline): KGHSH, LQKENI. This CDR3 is CASSPARDNEQYF. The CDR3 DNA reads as TGTGCCAGCTCACCTGCCAGGGATAATGAGCAGTACTTC.

CDR3 in amino acids: CASTLLARSGANVLTF. CDR3 in DNA: TGTGCCAGCACCCTTCTTGCCCGCTCTGGGGCCAACGTCCTGACTTTC. The chain combines TRBV6-6 with TRBJ2-6; D not resolved. V was pared by 7 bases and J by 0 bases, with 13 bases between. This CDR3 comprises 16 residues. The germline CDR1 and CDR2 sequences are MNHNY and SVGAGI (reference sequence).

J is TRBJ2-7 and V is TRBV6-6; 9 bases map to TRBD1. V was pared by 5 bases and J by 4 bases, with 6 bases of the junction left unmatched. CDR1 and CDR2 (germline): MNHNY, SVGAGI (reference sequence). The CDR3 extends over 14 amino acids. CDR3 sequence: CASSVGQGGYEQYF. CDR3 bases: TGTGCCAGCAGTGTGGGACAGGGCGGGTACGAGCAGTACTTC.

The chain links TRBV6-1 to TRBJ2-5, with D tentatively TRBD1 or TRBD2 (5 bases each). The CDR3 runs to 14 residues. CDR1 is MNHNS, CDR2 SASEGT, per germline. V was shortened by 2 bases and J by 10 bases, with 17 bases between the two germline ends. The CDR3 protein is CASSEIGAVEGQYF. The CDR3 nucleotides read TGTGCCAGCAGTGAAATTGGGGCCGTCGAGGGCCAGTACTTC.

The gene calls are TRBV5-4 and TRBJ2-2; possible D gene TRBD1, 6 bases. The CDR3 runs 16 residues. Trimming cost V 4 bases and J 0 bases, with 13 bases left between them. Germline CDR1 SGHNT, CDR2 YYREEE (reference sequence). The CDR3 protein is CASSVAGTSNTGELFF. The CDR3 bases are TGTGCCAGCAGCGTAGCCGGGACATCGAACACCGGGGAGCTGTTTTTT.

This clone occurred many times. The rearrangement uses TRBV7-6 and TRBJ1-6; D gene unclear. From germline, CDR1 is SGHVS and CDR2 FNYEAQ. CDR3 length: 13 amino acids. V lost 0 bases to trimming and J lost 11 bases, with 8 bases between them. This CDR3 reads CASSLAKTTPLHF. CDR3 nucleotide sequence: TGTGCCAGCAGCTTAGCCAAAACAACACCCCTCCACTTT.

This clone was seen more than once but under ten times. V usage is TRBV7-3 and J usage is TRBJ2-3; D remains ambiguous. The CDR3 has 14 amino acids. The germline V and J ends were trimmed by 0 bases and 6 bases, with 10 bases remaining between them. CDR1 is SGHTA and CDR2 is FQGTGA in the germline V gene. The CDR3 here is CASSLTRRTDTQYF. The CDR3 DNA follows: TGTGCCAGCAGCTTAACGAGGCGTACGGATACGCAGTATTTT.